This is a list of T cell receptor beta chains from one sample in a study of T-cell memory formation after mild COVID-19. TCRdb called the 5' RACE reads again in MiXCR, with one record for every CDR3 protein. The sample holds some 250,000 distinct CDR3 sequences; 9.4% are singletons and the top ten take under 25%. Input material: PBMCs or a T cell subset sorted from them (not recorded which). Receptors were obtained from a man aged 18-30 years who had mild COVID-19 (a few samples of this study predate the infection). Cell type and time point are not known. The CDR3 runs from the conserved cysteine through the conserved F or W. Fields, in order: V gene, J gene, clone size, D gene, CDR3 DNA, CDR3 protein. D genes are given only for firm matches. A row's size may be missing; if present it is once, few, many or a size class.

TRBV12-3/TRBV12-4	TRBJ2-7	many	NA	TGTGCCAGCAGTCCTGGGGATAGAGACTCCTACGAGCAGTACTTC	CASSPGDRDSYEQYF
TRBV5-1	TRBJ2-5	many	NA	TGCGCCAGCAGCTTGGCCGGGGGGCCAGGGGAGACCCAGTACTTC	CASSLAGGPGETQYF
TRBV2	TRBJ2-1	NA	TRBD2	TGTGCCAGCAGTGGTCTAGCGGGGGACAATGAGCAGTTCTTC	CASSGLAGDNEQFF
TRBV20-1	TRBJ1-4	NA	NA	TGCAGTGCTAGAGATCAGGACTCGATATGGGGGAAACTGTTTTTT	CSARDQDSIWGKLFF
TRBV6-5	TRBJ1-2	few	NA	TGTGCCAGCAGAAGGGACGGAAACTATGGCTACACCTTC	CASRRDGNYGYTF
TRBV5-4	TRBJ2-1	NA	NA	TGTGCCAGCAGCTGGGGGGTCGAGCAGTTCTTC	CASSWGVEQFF
TRBV28	TRBJ1-5	few	TRBD1	TGTGCCAGTGGGGAACAGGGGCGGAATCAGCCCCAGCATTTT	CASGEQGRNQPQHF
TRBV24-1	TRBJ1-5	NA	NA	TGTGCCACCAGTGATTATCGGACCGATCAGCCCCAGCATTTT	CATSDYRTDQPQHF
TRBV7-9	TRBJ1-5	NA	TRBD1	TGTGCCAGCAGCTTAGGTACAGGGGGAGATCAGCCCCAGCATTTT	CASSLGTGGDQPQHF
TRBV10-3	TRBJ1-1	NA	TRBD1	TGTGCCATCAGTGGACAGGGCCAGACTGAAGCTTTCTTT	CAISGQGQTEAFF
TRBV5-1	TRBJ2-5	NA	NA	TGCGCCAGCAGCTTATTCCCAGACAGAGGGGAGACCCAGTACTTC	CASSLFPDRGETQYF
TRBV5-1	TRBJ1-1	few	NA	TGCGCCAGCAGCTTGAGGGGCTTGTACACTGAAGCTTTCTTT	CASSLRGLYTEAFF
TRBV7-2	TRBJ1-4	NA	NA	TGTGCCAGCAGCTTAGTCGCGCGCGAAAAACTGTTTTTT	CASSLVAREKLFF
TRBV4-3	TRBJ1-5	few	NA	TGCGCCAGCAGCCAAGACACCCAGGGTCAACAGCCCCAGCATTTT	CASSQDTQGQQPQHF
TRBV5-1	TRBJ2-7	many	NA	TGCGCCAGCAGCTTGGCAGTCGGGGGATCATCCTACGAGCAGTACTTC	CASSLAVGGSSYEQYF
TRBV14	TRBJ2-6	few	NA	TGTGCCAGCAGCCAAGATCGGTACGGGAATACGATCTCTGGGGCCAACGTCCTGACTTTC	CASSQDRYGNTISGANVLTF
TRBV6-2/TRBV6-3	TRBJ2-7	NA	NA	TGTGCCAGCAGTCCTCAGGAGACCTACGAGCAGTACTTC	CASSPQETYEQYF
TRBV12-3/TRBV12-4	TRBJ1-1	many	NA	TGTGCCAGCAGTTTGAGGACGGGGAACACTGAAGCTTTCTTT	CASSLRTGNTEAFF
TRBV5-6	TRBJ2-1	many	NA	TGTGCCAGCAGCCACCTCAGGGTCAATGAGCAGTTCTTC	CASSHLRVNEQFF
TRBV7-9	TRBJ2-3	few	NA	TGTGCCAGCTGGTCCAGGCTGACCACAGATACGCAGTATTTT	CASWSRLTTDTQYF
TRBV2	TRBJ1-1	NA	NA	TGTGCCAGCAAGTGGGACCTCACTGAAGCTTTCTTT	CASKWDLTEAFF
TRBV6-5	TRBJ1-6	few	TRBD1	TGTGCCAGCAGTTGGGGACAGGGGGCGCGATCACCCCTCCACTTT	CASSWGQGARSPLHF
TRBV14	TRBJ2-6	few	TRBD2	TGTGCCAGCAGCCGTCTCATGACTAGCGGAACCTCTGGGGCCAACGTCCTGACTTTC	CASSRLMTSGTSGANVLTF
TRBV6-6	TRBJ1-5	NA	NA	TGTGCCAGCAGCCCCGGTCCGCCCCAGCATTTT	CASSPGPPQHF
TRBV10-3	TRBJ2-1	few	NA	TGTGCCACCCACGCTAGAGCTCTCAATGAGCAGTTCTTC	CATHARALNEQFF
TRBV7-2	TRBJ2-5	few	NA	TGTGCCAGCAGCTTTGGTGACAGGCAAGAGACCCAGTACTTC	CASSFGDRQETQYF
TRBV3-1	TRBJ1-3	many	TRBD1	TGTGCCAGCAGCCGGGACAGCTCTGGAAACACCATATATTTT	CASSRDSSGNTIYF
TRBV27	TRBJ2-1	many	TRBD2	TGTGCCAGCAGTCTTACTAGCGGGGGGGCCTCTAGGAGTGAGCAGTTCTTC	CASSLTSGGASRSEQFF
TRBV5-1	TRBJ2-5	few	TRBD1	TGCGCCAGCAGCCGGAGACAGGGCGACCAAGAGACCCAGTACTTC	CASSRRQGDQETQYF
TRBV21-1	TRBJ2-7	NA	NA	TGTGCCCCAAAGGGACAGGGCGCCGAGCAGTACTTC	CAPKGQGAEQYF
TRBV7-2	TRBJ2-7	NA	TRBD2	TGTGCCAGCCATCGTACGGGGCTAGCGGGGGACGAGCAGTACTTC	CASHRTGLAGDEQYF
TRBV4-3	TRBJ1-1	few	TRBD1	TGCGCCAGCAGCCAAGCAAAGGGGGCGGTTGAAGCTTTCTTT	CASSQAKGAVEAFF
TRBV4-3	TRBJ1-2	few	NA	TGCGCCAGCAGCCAAGGCCTCGGGACAAGCCGAATATATGGCTACACCTTC	CASSQGLGTSRIYGYTF
TRBV5-5	TRBJ2-3	NA	NA	TGTGCCAGCAGCTTGCCCTCAGATACGCAGTATTTT	CASSLPSDTQYF
TRBV6-5	TRBJ1-2	few	TRBD1	TGTGCCAGCAGTTGGACAGGGGGGTCTGGCTACACCTTC	CASSWTGGSGYTF
TRBV5-4	TRBJ2-3	NA	NA	TGTGCCAGCAGCTTGGCGGGGAAGGCGGGGAGCACAGATACGCAGTATTTT	CASSLAGKAGSTDTQYF
TRBV6-5	TRBJ1-1	NA	NA	TGTGCCAGCAGTTACACGGGGAACACTGAAGCTTTCTTT	CASSYTGNTEAFF
TRBV7-2	TRBJ2-3	few	TRBD2	TGTGCCAGCAGCGCCCCCGGGGGAGGGCGCACAGATACGCAGTATTTT	CASSAPGGGRTDTQYF
TRBV24-1	TRBJ1-5	NA	NA	TGTGCCACCAGTGGCGGGGCCATCCAGCATTTT	CATSGGAIQHF
TRBV20-1	TRBJ2-7	NA	NA	TGCAGTGCTAGAGCATGGGGAGCCTACGAGCAGTACTTC	CSARAWGAYEQYF
TRBV7-3	TRBJ2-1	few	NA	TGTGCCAGCAGCCCCCACACTGGCCGAACGAGCTCCTACAATGAGCAGTTCTTC	CASSPHTGRTSSYNEQFF
TRBV18	TRBJ1-6	many	NA	TGTGCCAGCTCACCACACCCACCAGAAAATTCACCCCTCCACTTT	CASSPHPPENSPLHF
TRBV5-1	TRBJ1-3	NA	NA	TGCGCCAGCAGACTCGACAGATCCGGAAACACCATATATTTT	CASRLDRSGNTIYF
TRBV15	TRBJ2-7	many	TRBD1	TGTGCCACCAGCAGAACGGGACAGAGCTACGAGCAGTACTTC	CATSRTGQSYEQYF
TRBV9	TRBJ1-4	few	TRBD1	TGTGCCAGCAGCCGACAGGGGGCGGTTTATGAAAAACTGTTTTTT	CASSRQGAVYEKLFF